Each of the 26 T cell receptor beta chains below was sequenced from the same sample in a study of blood T cell repertoires in COVID-19. The assay was immunoSEQ multiplex PCR, and TCRdb's table has in-frame clones only and misses some. The sample carries 110,000 or so clones, approximately 84% recorded once. Sequenced sample: peripheral blood. These receptors came from a man aged 35 to 55 with acute or convalescent COVID-19.

The chain has TRBV27 and TRBJ2-1; D ambiguous. Germline loops: CDR1 MNHEY, CDR2 SMNVEV (reference sequence). The ends were cut back, 6 bases at V and 6 bases at J, with 9 bases in the middle. The CDR3 runs 12 residues. CDR3 amino acids: CASSPSVNEQFF. The DNA for the CDR3 is TGTGCCAGCAGCCCTTCCGTCAATGAGCAGTTCTTC.

The chain links TRBV2 to TRBJ1-6; perhaps TRBD1 as D (6 bases). CDR1 and CDR2 (germline): SNHLY, FYNNEI. V was shortened by 6 bases and J by 0 bases, with 9 bases between the two germline ends. The CDR3 has 15 residues. The CDR3 is CASRQGSSYNSPLHF. The CDR3 nucleotides are TGTGCCAGCAGGCAGGGGAGCTCCTATAATTCACCCCTCCACTTT.

The chain couples TRBV6-2 or TRBV6-3 to TRBJ1-4; the match to TRBD1 covers 9 bases. The CDR3 has 16 amino acids. Germline V lookup: CDR1 MNHEY, CDR2 SVGEGT. Trimming took 6 bases from V and 7 from J; bases not matched to a gene: 12. CDR3 in amino acids: CASSPNLDRGAEKLFF. For the CDR3, the DNA is TGTGCCAGCAGCCCTAACTTGGACAGGGGCGCTGAAAAACTGTTTTTT.

The chain has TRBV18 and TRBJ2-2; TRBD2 matches 8 bases. This CDR3 has 16 amino acids. Germline V lookup: CDR1 KGHSH, CDR2 LQKENI. The J segment lost 3 bases and the V segment lost 2 bases, leaving 5 bases of the junction unmatched. The DNA of the CDR3 is TGTGCCAGCTCACCATCCGGGGGGGCCCACACCGGGGAGCTGTTTTTT. It is translated as CASSPSGGAHTGELFF.

The J gene is TRBJ1-1, the V gene TRBV1; the table's D call TRBD1 went unverified against the DNA. TRBV1 is labeled a pseudogene. The CDR3 is 18 amino acids. DNA for the CDR3: TGCACCAGCAGCCAAGTTACAATTCGGCAGGGTAACAACACTGAAGCTTTCTTT. Protein product: CTSSQVTIRQGNNTEAFF.

The V gene is TRBV2, the J gene TRBJ2-7; 11 bases map to TRBD1. The CDR3 covers 12 residues. Germline assignment: CDR1 SNHLY and CDR2 FYNNEI. Losses at the gene ends were 8 bases for V and 6 bases for J; bases not matched to a gene: 3. CDR3 coding DNA: TGTGCCAGCGGACAGGGGGCGCGCGAGCAGTACTTC. Amino acids: CASGQGAREQYF.

The V gene is TRBV7-9, the J gene TRBJ2-2, with D possibly being TRBD2 (5 bases). CDR3 length equals 17 residues. CDR1 and CDR2 from the germline V gene are SEHNR and FQNEAQ (reference sequence). Trimming removed 6 bases at V and 4 bases at J, with 21 bases between. The chain's CDR3 is CASRGDIRTGFTGELFF. In nucleotides, the CDR3 is TGTGCCAGCAGGGGAGACATTCGCACGGGTTTCACCGGGGAGCTGTTTTTT.

The chain employs TRBV7-2 and TRBJ2-5; 7 bases agree with TRBD2. The CDR3 is 15 residues long. The V segment lost 3 bases and the J segment 4 bases; nucleotides outside the gene matches: 8. Germline V CDR1 and CDR2: SGHTA, FQGNSA. The CDR3, as DNA: TGTGCCAGCAGCTTCTTCAGCGGGGAAAGAGAGACCCAGTACTTC. This translates into CASSFFSGERETQYF. Combining the CDR3 with reference TRBV7-2 and TRBJ2-5 gives the whole variable domain GAGVSQSPSNKVTEKGKDVELRCDPISGHTALYWYRQSLGQGLEFLIYFQGNSAPDKSGLPSDRFSAERTGGSVSTLTIQRTQQEDSAVYLCASSFFSGERETQYFGPGTRLLVL.

The chain combines TRBV6-5 with TRBJ1-2, with D possibly matching TRBD1 (5 bases). There are 13 residues in the CDR3. The V gene's germline CDR1 is MNHEY and CDR2 SVGAGI. The V and J ends lost 8 bases and 8 bases respectively, with 18 bases between them. This chain's CDR3 is CASRRVGSEGYTF. The CDR3 nucleotides read TGTGCCAGCCGCAGGGTTGGGTCGGAAGGCTACACCTTC.

The chain has TRBV2 and TRBJ2-1, with a weak D call TRBD1 (5 bases). The CDR3 has 13 residues. CDR1 and CDR2 from the germline V gene are SNHLY and FYNNEI. V was shortened by 4 bases and J by 6 bases, with 10 bases between the two germline ends. The CDR3 bases are TGTGCCAGCAGTGTGTCTAGGGGCAATGAGCAGTTCTTC. Translation: CASSVSRGNEQFF. The variable domain in full, completed from reference TRBV2 and TRBJ2-1, reads EPEVTQTPSHQVTQMGQEVILRCVPISNHLYFYWYRQILGQKVEFLVSFYNNEISEKSEIFDDQFSVERPDGSNFTLKIRSTKLEDSAMYFCASSVSRGNEQFFGPGTRLTVL.

V is TRBV5-1 and J is TRBJ2-2, with 9 bases lining up with TRBD1. Germline V CDR1 and CDR2: SGHRS, YFSETQ. V was clipped by 2 bases and J by 3 bases; unmatched bases: 2. The CDR3 runs to 15 residues. Written as DNA, the CDR3 is TGCGCCAGCAGCTTTTGGACAGGGGACACCGGGGAGCTGTTTTTT. It is translated as CASSFWTGDTGELFF.

This chain joins TRBV18 and TRBJ2-1, with 9 bases that match TRBD1. CDR3 length: 14 residues. Germline CDR1 reads KGHSH; CDR2 reads LQKENI. The V segment lost 4 bases and the J segment 7 bases; nucleotides outside the gene matches: 5. The CDR3 region has the DNA TGTGCCAGCTCACAGGACAGGGGAGGGAATGAGCAGTTCTTC. Its protein product is CASSQDRGGNEQFF.

The chain couples TRBV9 to TRBJ2-3; 8 positions agree with TRBD1. CDR3 length equals 16 residues. With 4 bases clipped from V and 5 bases from J, the junction kept 12 bases outside the gene matches. The germline CDR1 and CDR2 sequences are SGDLS and YYNGEE. CDR3 residues: CASSPTGASPGDTQYF. DNA for the CDR3: TGTGCCAGCAGCCCGACAGGGGCCAGCCCCGGAGATACGCAGTATTTT.

This sequence joins TRBV28 and TRBJ2-7; D possibly corresponds to TRBD1 (5 bases). CDR1 and CDR2 (germline): MDHEN, SYDVKM. With 5 bases removed from V and 0 bases from J, the gap between germline ends came to 11 bases. This CDR3 comprises 14 residues. This CDR3 is CASSENTGSYEQYF. The CDR3 bases are TGTGCCAGCAGTGAAAACACAGGCTCCTACGAGCAGTACTTC.

The count of this clone is one. This chain joins TRBV30 and TRBJ2-2; D gene uncertain. The CDR3 is 12 amino acids. The germline gives CDR1 GTSNPN, CDR2 SVGIG (reference sequence). V was cut by 3 bases and J by 7 bases, with 9 bases left in between. This CDR3 reads CAWSEFGGELFF. CDR3 sequence (DNA): TGTGCCTGGAGCGAGTTCGGCGGGGAGCTGTTTTTT.

The J gene is TRBJ1-5, the V gene TRBV5-1; the match to TRBD1 covers 7 bases. The junction had 7 bases not matched to a gene; V was cut back by 4 bases and J by 6 bases. Germline V gene data show CDR1 as SGHRS and CDR2 as YFSETQ. The CDR3 length is 14 residues. Here the CDR3 reads CASSPRQGGQPQHF. The CDR3 nucleotides are TGCGCCAGCAGCCCCCGACAGGGCGGTCAGCCCCAGCATTTT.

This chain connects TRBV27 to TRBJ2-7; possibly TRBD2 for D (6 bases). There are 12 residues in the CDR3. Germline values: CDR1 MNHEY, CDR2 SMNVEV (reference sequence). The V gene lost 5 bases and the J gene lost 7 bases, with 12 bases spanning the gap. CDR3 sequence: CASSPRGNEQYF. The CDR3 bases are TGTGCCAGCAGTCCCCGGGGGAATGAGCAGTACTTC.

This chain uses TRBV7-2 with TRBJ2-2, with 7 bases that match TRBD1. The CDR3 covers 15 residues. Germline V CDR1 and CDR2: SGHTA, FQGNSA. V was pared by 6 bases and J by 4 bases, with 8 bases of the junction left unmatched. The DNA for the CDR3 is TGTGCCAGCAGTTATCAAACAGGGGTCACCGGGGAGCTGTTTTTT. Translating it yields CASSYQTGVTGELFF.

The gene calls are TRBV15 and TRBJ2-5; TRBD1 matches at 7 bases. Germline V gene sequence: CDR1 LNHNV, CDR2 YYDKDF (reference sequence). This CDR3 has 14 residues. Trimming removed 6 bases from V and 3 bases from J; junction bases left unmatched: 7. The CDR3 nucleotides read TGTGCCACCAGGAGGGGGCTGGTAGAAGAGACCCAGTACTTC. This sequence encodes CATRRGLVEETQYF.

This chain connects TRBV9 to TRBJ2-2; 8 positions agree with TRBD2. CDR1 and CDR2 (germline): SGDLS, YYNGEE. The junction had 7 bases not matched to a gene; V was cut back by 0 bases and J by 3 bases. CDR3 length: 17 residues. As DNA, the CDR3 is TGTGCCAGCAGCGTAGAATCCGGGGGGGCGGACACCGGGGAGCTGTTTTTT. Its translation: CASSVESGGADTGELFF.

This chain uses TRBV4-3 with TRBJ2-7, with D maybe TRBD1 (5 bases). This CDR3 spans 13 amino acids. The germline gives CDR1 LGHNA, CDR2 YSLEER. Trimming removed 4 bases at V and 3 bases at J, with 10 bases between. This CDR3 reads CASSPTGYYEQYF. In nucleotides, the CDR3 is TGCGCCAGCAGCCCAACAGGATACTACGAGCAGTACTTC.

The chain is built from TRBV2 and TRBJ2-1; 12 bases are shared with TRBD2. J gave up 1 base and V 9 bases, and 10 bases lay outside the gene matches. The CDR3 length is 17 residues. CDR1 is SNHLY and CDR2 is FYNNEI in the germline V gene. The CDR3 protein is CASRGLAGGRSYNEQFF. The CDR3 DNA reads as TGTGCCAGTCGAGGCCTAGCGGGGGGGCGTTCCTACAATGAGCAGTTCTTC.

The CDR3 DNA is TGTGCCAGCAGCTTAGGGGCGGGAGCCTACGAGCAGTACTTC. Its translation: CASSLGAGAYEQYF. V is TRBV7-2 and J is TRBJ2-7; 7 nucleotides align to TRBD2. The CDR3 runs to 14 residues. The germline gives CDR1 SGHTA, CDR2 FQGNSA. V shed 1 base and J 2 bases; nucleotides not matched to a gene: 2. Combining the CDR3 with reference TRBV7-2 and TRBJ2-7 gives the whole variable domain GAGVSQSPSNKVTEKGKDVELRCDPISGHTALYWYRQSLGQGLEFLIYFQGNSAPDKSGLPSDRFSAERTGGSVSTLTIQRTQQEDSAVYLCASSLGAGAYEQYFGPGTRLTVT.

DNA for the CDR3: TGTGCCTGGAGTTCCACAAATAGCAATCAGCCCCAGCATTTT. Encoded protein: CAWSSTNSNQPQHF. This chain uses TRBV30 with TRBJ1-5; D is unresolved. Germline V lookup: CDR1 GTSNPN, CDR2 SVGIG (reference sequence). V was shortened by 2 bases and J by 0 bases, with 8 bases between the two germline ends. This CDR3 has 14 residues.

This clone was seen just once. The chain combines TRBV3-1 (or the pseudogene TRBV3-2) with TRBJ1-5; D not resolved. This CDR3 region has 16 residues. The V gene lost 1 base and the J gene lost 6 bases, with 16 bases spanning the gap. Germline-derived CDR1 and CDR2 are LGHDT and YNNKEL (reference sequence). The CDR3 spells CASSQGPAGPGQPQHF. The CDR3 nucleotides are TGTGCCAGCAGCCAAGGTCCAGCAGGTCCAGGTCAGCCCCAGCATTTT.

The V gene is TRBV9, the J gene TRBJ2-2; 7 positions match TRBD2. This CDR3 region has 16 residues. J gave up 2 bases and V 0 bases, and 4 bases lay outside the gene matches. The V gene's germline CDR1 is SGDLS and CDR2 YYNGEE. The CDR3 DNA reads TGTGCCAGCAGCGTAGCGGGGGGATTCAACACCGGGGAGCTGTTTTTT. Translated: CASSVAGGFNTGELFF.